These 14 T cell receptor beta chains originate from one sample sequenced in a study of CD8 T cells in ankylosing spondylitis. A single record per CDR3 protein comes from TCRdb applying MiXCR to the 5' RACE reads. The sample lists 250,000 to 400,000 distinct CDR3 sequences, 11% seen once, with roughly 9.5% in the top ten. The sample comprised blood, either unsorted or a sorted T cell fraction (not recorded which). Source of these receptors: a female donor with ankylosing spondylitis or in good health (not recorded which).

This rearrangement joins TRBV20-1 to TRBJ2-7; D is perhaps TRBD2 (5 bases). Germline V gene sequence: CDR1 DFQATT, CDR2 SNEGSKA (reference sequence). V was pared by 2 bases and J by 3 bases, with 11 bases between. The CDR3 loop spans 13 amino acids. The CDR3 loop reads CSARSSTDYEQYF. The CDR3 bases are TGCAGTGCTAGATCTAGCACAGACTACGAGCAGTACTTC.

This clonotype showed up many times. J is TRBJ2-1 and V is TRBV20-1; 12 bases align to TRBD2. The CDR3 has 16 amino acids. Germline CDR1 and CDR2: DFQATT and SNEGSKA (reference sequence). Trimming removed 1 base from V and 4 bases from J; junction bases left unmatched: 5. CDR3 sequence reads: CSARVLAGGSYNEQFF. DNA of the CDR3: TGCAGTGCTAGAGTACTAGCGGGGGGCTCGTACAATGAGCAGTTCTTC.

This clonotype was counted ten times or more. This rearrangement joins TRBV5-1 to TRBJ2-3; maybe TRBD1 (6 bases). CDR1 is SGHRS and CDR2 is YFSETQ in the germline V gene. CDR3 length: 15 amino acids. Trimming removed 4 bases at V and 2 bases at J, with 14 bases between. As DNA, the CDR3 is TGCGCCAGCAGCGCAGGGGACACGGTCACAGATACGCAGTATTTT. The encoded protein is CASSAGDTVTDTQYF.

This clonotype has ten or more counts. V gene TRBV7-8 combines with J gene TRBJ2-1; 10 bases align to TRBD2. V gave up 5 bases and J gave up 6 bases; unmatched junction bases: 10. This CDR3 spans 16 amino acids. Per germline, CDR1 SGHVS and CDR2 FQNEAQ. Here the CDR3 DNA reads TGTGCCAGCAGCCGAAGCCTAGCGGGAGTGAGCAATGAGCAGTTCTTC. Amino acids: CASSRSLAGVSNEQFF. The full variable domain, with the rest looked up from reference TRBV7-8 and TRBJ2-1, is GAGVSQSPRYKVAKRGQDVALRCDPISGHVSLFWYQQALGQGPEFLTYFQNEAQLDKSGLPSDRFFAERPEGSVSTLKIQRTQQEDSAVYLCASSRSLAGVSNEQFFGPGTRLTVL.

This clonotype occurred a few times. J is TRBJ2-1 and V is TRBV7-2, with unresolved D. The length of the CDR3 is 17 residues. Germline values: CDR1 SGHTA, CDR2 FQGNSA. The V and J ends lost 1 base and 0 bases respectively, with 13 bases between them. This CDR3 is CASSLGFSGLSYNEQFF. Written as DNA, the CDR3 is TGTGCCAGCAGCTTAGGATTTTCCGGGCTCTCCTACAATGAGCAGTTCTTC.

This clonotype was observed many times. The chain recombines TRBV15 with TRBJ2-7; no clear D. Trimming pared 9 bases from V and 2 bases from J, leaving 14 bases between. CDR3 size: 13 residues. CDR1 LNHNV and CDR2 YYDKDF come from the germline V gene (reference sequence). The CDR3 region is CATGKGGPYEQYF. The DNA for the CDR3 is TGTGCCACGGGTAAAGGTGGCCCCTACGAGCAGTACTTC.

In this sample, this clonotype turned up many times. The chain is built from TRBV12-3 or TRBV12-4 and TRBJ2-7; 9 bases line up with TRBD1. The J segment lost 3 bases and the V segment lost 5 bases, leaving 8 bases of the junction unmatched. CDR3 size: 15 residues. CDR3 nucleotide sequence: TGTGCCAGCAGTGAGACAGGGGGGGGGCGCTACGAGCAGTACTTC. Translation gives CASSETGGGRYEQYF.

This clonotype was detected many times. The chain carries TRBV5-6 and TRBJ2-5, with D maybe TRBD1 (5 bases). The CDR3 spans 15 residues. Trimming cost V 2 bases and J 5 bases, with 16 bases left between them. CDR1 is SGHDT and CDR2 is YYEEEE in the germline V gene. The CDR3 DNA sequence: TGTGCCAGCAGCTTTTCCCGGACATTTAGGGAGACCCAGTACTTC. Translation gives CASSFSRTFRETQYF.

This clonotype was observed many times. This chain joins TRBV20-1 and TRBJ1-1; the D gene is possibly TRBD1 (5 bases). The CDR3 consists of 13 residues. CDR1 and CDR2 from the germline V gene are DFQATT and SNEGSKA (reference sequence). V shed 7 bases and J shed 6 bases, with 18 bases lying between them. CDR3 sequence: CSVSWTYPSEAFF. The CDR3 DNA sequence: TGCAGTGTATCCTGGACATATCCATCTGAAGCTTTCTTT.

In its sample, this clonotype was seen many times. V and J are TRBV5-1 and TRBJ2-1; D unresolved. In germline, CDR1 is SGHRS, CDR2 YFSETQ. The CDR3 is 13 residues long. V lost 0 bases to trimming and J lost 6 bases, with 7 bases between them. The CDR3 sequence: CASSLGQLNEQFF. The CDR3 region has the DNA TGCGCCAGCAGCTTGGGCCAGCTCAATGAGCAGTTCTTC.

This clonotype appeared many times. This chain links TRBV5-1 with TRBJ2-3, with 9 bases that match TRBD1. V shed 4 bases, J shed 3 bases, and the junction held 9 bases outside the gene matches. The germline CDR1 and CDR2 sequences are SGHRS and YFSETQ. There are 16 residues in the CDR3. The CDR3 is CASSPPGTGKTDTQYF. CDR3 DNA: TGCGCCAGCAGCCCCCCCGGGACAGGGAAGACAGATACGCAGTATTTT.

This clonotype was seen a handful of times. The chain has TRBV21-1 and TRBJ1-2; the DNA was not compared with TRBD1, the D call given in the table. TRBV21-1 is a known pseudogene. This CDR3 spans 13 amino acids. The chain's CDR3 is CASSKRDESKGTF. In nucleotides, the CDR3 is TGTGCCAGCAGCAAACGGGATGAATCCAAAGGCACCTTC.

The chain recombines TRBV18 with TRBJ2-1; D not certain. V dropped 5 bases and J dropped 8 bases, with 10 bases sitting between them. From germline, CDR1 is KGHSH and CDR2 LQKENI. This CDR3 region has 12 residues. The CDR3 is CASSVLRDEQFF. In DNA form, the CDR3 reads TGTGCCAGCTCAGTTCTCCGGGATGAGCAGTTCTTC.

The chain uses TRBV6-1 and TRBJ1-5; no clear D gene. CDR1 and CDR2 from the germline V gene are MNHNS and SASEGT. Trimming left V 1 base short and J 7 bases short, with 8 bases between. This CDR3 has 13 residues. For the CDR3, the DNA is TGTGCCAGCAGTGAAGGGGTAGGGCAGCCCCAGCATTTT. Translated: CASSEGVGQPQHF.